Following are 14 T cell receptor beta chains from one sample sequenced in a study of human T cells and chemical hapten exposure. TCRdb ran MiXCR on the RACE reads and lists one entry per CDR3 protein. The table lists roughly 380,000 distinct CDR3 sequences, about 4.4% of them singletons. Time point denoted: patch test 1, 2 weeks after DPC sensitization. Noted treatment: therapeutic diphenylcyclopropenone sensitization with weekly scalp DPC. The sample in question was whole blood, obtained in connection with sensitization to the hapten diphenylcyclopropenone (DPC). The receptor source for this set is a woman between 45 and 60 years old with alopecia areata. Some clones in this sample may be carry-over from other donors' samples.

The table lists this clonotype with a few counts. The chain uses TRBV7-2 and TRBJ2-7; TRBD2 matches at 9 bases. Germline V CDR1 and CDR2: SGHTA, FQGNSA. The CDR3 is 15 residues long. J gave up 6 bases and V 4 bases, and 10 bases lay outside the gene matches. For the CDR3, the DNA is TGTGCCAGCAGCTCCCGTAGCGGGAGTCGCCCCGAGCAGTACTTC. Amino acids: CASSSRSGSRPEQYF.

In this sample, this clonotype turned up many times. This chain connects TRBV12-3 or TRBV12-4 to TRBJ1-3; D call uncertain. Trimming left V 2 bases short and J 1 base short, with 6 bases between. CDR3 length equals 14 residues. For the CDR3, the DNA is TGTGCCAGCAGTTTAAAAGGTTCTGGAAACACCATATATTTT. As protein: CASSLKGSGNTIYF.

The V and J genes are TRBV5-4 and TRBJ2-7, with D tentatively TRBD1 (5 bases). CDR3 length equals 16 residues. Trimming shortened V by 0 bases and J by 5 bases, and 18 bases separated the two germline ends. Germline V gene lookup returns CDR1 SGHNT and CDR2 YYREEE (reference sequence). For the CDR3, the DNA is TGTGCCAGCAGCTTGGGACAGAAACGAGTGTTGGACGAGCAGTACTTC. The encoded protein is CASSLGQKRVLDEQYF.

The table lists this clonotype with many counts. One end of the junction varies from germline; a read error may be responsible. This chain links TRBV3-1 with TRBJ1-2; the D gene is possibly TRBD1 (5 bases). This CDR3 spans 15 amino acids. Germline V lookup: CDR1 LGHDT, CDR2 YNNKEL (reference sequence). The CDR3: CASSQETRGNSGYTF. The CDR3 nucleotides read TGTGCCAGCAGCCAAGAAACGAGGGGCAACTCTGGCTACACCTTC.

This clonotype occurred many times. The CDR3 DNA reads as TGTGCCAGCAGCTTACAGGGGCAGCCCTATGGCTACACCTTC. Its translation is CASSLQGQPYGYTF. The J gene is TRBJ1-2, the V gene TRBV7-9, with TRBD1 as a possible D gene (6 bases). CDR1 SEHNR and CDR2 FQNEAQ come from the germline V gene (reference sequence). The CDR3 has 14 residues. Trimming removed 2 bases at V and 4 bases at J, with 11 bases between.

This clonotype was observed at least ten times. An end of the junction does not agree with germline; a read error may underlie this. The chain is built from TRBV12-3 or TRBV12-4 and TRBJ2-4; D perhaps matches TRBD1 (5 bases). CDR3 length equals 8 residues. In DNA form, the CDR3 reads TGTGCCAGCAGTTTGGGGCACTTC. Translation gives CASSLGHF.

This clonotype was recorded at least ten times. J is TRBJ2-7 and V is TRBV5-8; 10 bases match TRBD1. Germline V CDR1 and CDR2: SGHTS, YDEGEE. J lost 4 bases, V lost 4 bases, and 11 bases had no gene match. There are 16 residues in the CDR3. The CDR3 DNA follows: TGTGCCAGCAGCATAAGATTGACAGGGGGCAGGTACGAGCAGTACTTC. Protein: CASSIRLTGGRYEQYF. Complete variable domain (other parts from reference TRBV5-8 and TRBJ2-7): EAGVTQSPTHLIKTRGQQATLRCSPISGHTSVYWYQQALGLGLQFLLWYDEGEERNRGNFPPRFSGRQFPNYSSELNVNALELEDSALYLCASSIRLTGGRYEQYFGPGTRLTVT.

This clonotype has more than one count but fewer than ten. V and J are TRBV27 and TRBJ2-7, with TRBD1 matching 8 bases. Per the germline V gene, CDR1 is MNHEY and CDR2 is SMNVEV (reference sequence). The CDR3 totals 15 residues. With V trimmed by 6 bases and J by 3 bases, 10 bases remained unmatched. The CDR3 nucleotides are TGTGCCAGCAGGAGAGGACAGGGCAACAACTACGAGCAGTACTTC. This encodes CASRRGQGNNYEQYF.

V usage is TRBV7-9 and J usage is TRBJ1-5; possibly TRBD1 for D (5 bases). CDR1 and CDR2 from the germline V gene are SEHNR and FQNEAQ (reference sequence). V was trimmed by 5 bases and J by 0 bases, leaving 20 bases between them. The CDR3 sequence is 18 residues long. The CDR3 here is CASSRGFSGPYSNQPQHF. In DNA, the CDR3 is TGTGCCAGCAGCCGTGGTTTCTCGGGACCCTATAGCAATCAGCCCCAGCATTTT. Looking up the rest from reference TRBV7-9 and TRBJ1-5 gives the full variable domain: DTGVSQNPRHKITKRGQNVTFRCDPISEHNRLYWYRQTLGQGPEFLTYFQNEAQLEKSRLLSDRFSAERPKGSFSTLEIQRTEQGDSAMYLCASSRGFSGPYSNQPQHFGDGTRLSIL.

This clonotype was counted many times. This rearrangement joins TRBV5-1 to TRBJ2-5, with TRBD1 matching 7 bases. Trimming cost V 4 bases and J 3 bases; bases outside gene matches: 6. The germline CDR1 and CDR2 sequences are SGHRS and YFSETQ. This CDR3 is 14 amino acids long. The CDR3 is CASSRWTGEETQYF. The CDR3 nucleotides read TGCGCCAGCAGCCGTTGGACAGGCGAAGAGACCCAGTACTTC.

This clonotype was observed at least ten times. The chain employs TRBV3-1 and TRBJ2-1; 11 nucleotides align to TRBD2. V gave up 4 bases and J gave up 5 bases; unmatched junction bases: 4. The germline V gene has CDR1 LGHDT and CDR2 YNNKEL (reference sequence). This CDR3 is 15 amino acids long. CDR3 in amino acids: CASSPLSGGDNEQFF. CDR3 coding DNA: TGTGCCAGCAGCCCTCTTAGCGGGGGGGACAATGAGCAGTTCTTC.

This clonotype was counted between two and nine times. This chain links TRBV24-1 with TRBJ2-2, with 7 positions matching TRBD1. Unmatched junction bases numbered 13, after V lost 9 bases and J lost 7 bases. Germline V CDR1 and CDR2: KGHDR, SFDVKD. CDR3 size: 15 residues. The CDR3 nucleotides read TGTGCCACCGCAAACAGGGGACGTCAGGGCGGGGAGCTGTTTTTT. Residues: CATANRGRQGGELFF.

This clonotype was recorded many times. The rearrangement joins TRBV27 to TRBJ2-3; 8 bases are a match to TRBD2. The CDR3 runs 18 residues. V was clipped by 0 bases and J by 6 bases; unmatched bases: 14. Per the germline V gene, CDR1 is MNHEY and CDR2 is SMNVEV (reference sequence). CDR3 nucleotide sequence: TGTGCCAGCAGTTTATCGATAGGGCTAACGGGGGGGCCGGATACGCAGTATTTT. This codes for CASSLSIGLTGGPDTQYF.

This clonotype has a handful of counts. The chain couples TRBV6-5 to TRBJ2-4, with D unresolved. This CDR3 contains 16 residues. With 2 bases removed from V and 0 bases from J, the gap between germline ends came to 11 bases. Germline values: CDR1 MNHEY, CDR2 SVGAGI. For the CDR3, the DNA is TGTGCCAGCAGTTACAGCAGGATTTTAGCCAAAAACATTCAGTACTTC. Its translation is CASSYSRILAKNIQYF.